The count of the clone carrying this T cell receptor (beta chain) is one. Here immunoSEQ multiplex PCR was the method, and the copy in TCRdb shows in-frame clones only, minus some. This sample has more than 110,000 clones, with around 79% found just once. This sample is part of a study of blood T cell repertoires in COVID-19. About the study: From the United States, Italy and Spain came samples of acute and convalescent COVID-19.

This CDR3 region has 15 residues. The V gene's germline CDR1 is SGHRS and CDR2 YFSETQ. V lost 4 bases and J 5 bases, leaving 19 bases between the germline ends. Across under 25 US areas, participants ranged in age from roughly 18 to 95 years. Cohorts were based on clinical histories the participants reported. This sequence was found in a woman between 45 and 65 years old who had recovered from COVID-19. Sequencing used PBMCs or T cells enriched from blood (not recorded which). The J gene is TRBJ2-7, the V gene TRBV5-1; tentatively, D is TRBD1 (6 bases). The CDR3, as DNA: TGCGCCAGCAGCCCCACTGGCAGGGGAAGCGACGAGCAGTACTTC. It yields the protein CASSPTGRGSDEQYF.